Listed below are T cell receptor beta chains from one sample, sequenced in a study of T-cell memory formation after mild COVID-19. One entry per CDR3 protein, called by TCRdb with MiXCR from the 5' RACE reads. Here the sample spans just over 350,000 distinct CDR3 sequences, approximately 15% being singletons. Sequenced sample: PBMCs or a T cell subset sorted from them (not recorded which). All receptors come from a man aged 18 to 29 who had mild COVID-19 (a few samples of this study predate the infection). Cell type and time point are not known. Both conserved end residues are trimmed from each CDR3. The order of the fields is J gene, clone size, V gene, CDR3 protein. Only some rows state a clone size, as once, few, many or a class for expanded clones.

j_gene: TRBJ1-1
abundance: NA
v_gene: TRBV7-9
CDR3aa: ASSLLGFGRGGYSEAF

j_gene: TRBJ1-2
abundance: many
v_gene: TRBV4-1
CDR3aa: ASSQIGFGYT

j_gene: TRBJ2-5
abundance: NA
v_gene: TRBV7-3
CDR3aa: ASSLTGNPYQETQY

j_gene: TRBJ2-1
abundance: NA
v_gene: TRBV12-3/TRBV12-4
CDR3aa: DSSLEGDYRSYNEQF

j_gene: TRBJ2-5
abundance: few
v_gene: TRBV7-8
CDR3aa: ASSLFMPADPTQY

j_gene: TRBJ1-1
abundance: few
v_gene: TRBV5-1
CDR3aa: ASSSENTEAF

j_gene: TRBJ2-7
abundance: NA
v_gene: TRBV10-2
CDR3aa: ASSELASGNYEQY

j_gene: TRBJ1-5
abundance: few
v_gene: TRBV6-5
CDR3aa: ASSLNWGADSNQPQH

j_gene: TRBJ2-5
abundance: few
v_gene: TRBV6-2/TRBV6-3
CDR3aa: ASSYDASGAETQY

j_gene: TRBJ2-5
abundance: NA
v_gene: TRBV11-2
CDR3aa: ASSTGAAGGLRETQY

j_gene: TRBJ2-7
abundance: many
v_gene: TRBV6-6
CDR3aa: ASRATGQNYEQY

j_gene: TRBJ2-7
abundance: NA
v_gene: TRBV11-2
CDR3aa: ASRTGARQY

j_gene: TRBJ2-4
abundance: NA
v_gene: TRBV2
CDR3aa: ASSGLIAKNIQY

j_gene: TRBJ1-2
abundance: many
v_gene: TRBV12-3/TRBV12-4
CDR3aa: ASSLAHVPDGYT

j_gene: TRBJ2-1
abundance: few
v_gene: TRBV6-2/TRBV6-3
CDR3aa: ASGIQGEQF